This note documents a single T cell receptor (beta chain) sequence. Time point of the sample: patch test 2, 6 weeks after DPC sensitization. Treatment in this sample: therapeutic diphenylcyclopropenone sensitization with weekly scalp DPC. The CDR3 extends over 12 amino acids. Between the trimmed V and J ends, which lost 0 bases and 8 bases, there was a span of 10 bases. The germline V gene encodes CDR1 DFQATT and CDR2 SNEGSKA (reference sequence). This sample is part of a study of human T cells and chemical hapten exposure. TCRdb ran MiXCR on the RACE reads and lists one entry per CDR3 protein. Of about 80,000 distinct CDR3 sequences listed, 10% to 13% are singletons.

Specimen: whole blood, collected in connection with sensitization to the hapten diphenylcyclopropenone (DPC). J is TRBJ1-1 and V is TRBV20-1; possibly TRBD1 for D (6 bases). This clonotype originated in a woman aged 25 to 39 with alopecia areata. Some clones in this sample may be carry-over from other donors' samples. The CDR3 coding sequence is TGCAGTGCTAGAGAGGGGGCCAGCGAAGCTTTCTTT. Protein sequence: CSAREGASEAFF.